Listed below are T cell receptor beta chains from one sample, sequenced in a study of regulatory T cells in long-lasting Graves disease. TCRdb called the multiplex PCR reads again in MiXCR, with one record for every CDR3 protein. The sample lists fewer than 400,000 distinct CDR3 sequences, 15% to 20% occurring once. Material: peripheral blood mononuclear cells (PBMCs), obtained when the disease was refractory, from a patient treated with antithyroid drugs. The receptors stem from a female donor with Graves disease. CDR3s leave out the opening cysteine and the closing phenylalanine or tryptophan. For some rows the clone size is stated as once, few or many, or as a class when expanded; others skip it.

j_call: TRBJ2-5
v_call: TRBV29-1
clone_size: many
cdr3_aa: SVDGSSSRETQY

j_call: TRBJ1-1
v_call: TRBV19
clone_size: NA
cdr3_aa: ASTTTGLMNTEAF

j_call: TRBJ1-5
v_call: TRBV28
clone_size: many
cdr3_aa: ASSYTHLKGREPQH

j_call: TRBJ2-1
v_call: TRBV11-2
clone_size: few
cdr3_aa: ASSLVRGQKF

j_call: TRBJ2-5
v_call: TRBV12-3/TRBV12-4
clone_size: few
cdr3_aa: ASIPGLASETQY

j_call: TRBJ1-5
v_call: TRBV3-1
clone_size: many
cdr3_aa: ATSNGGGNQPQH

j_call: TRBJ2-1
v_call: TRBV6-5
clone_size: NA
cdr3_aa: ASSYSRDRGLGNEQF

j_call: TRBJ1-1
v_call: TRBV6-1
clone_size: NA
cdr3_aa: ASSPGIKGAF

j_call: TRBJ1-1
v_call: TRBV18
clone_size: NA
cdr3_aa: ASSPTMVTEAF

j_call: TRBJ2-7
v_call: TRBV12-3/TRBV12-4
clone_size: many
cdr3_aa: ASSSSGTYSYEQY

j_call: TRBJ1-2
v_call: TRBV2
clone_size: many
cdr3_aa: ASGDRDGGYT

j_call: TRBJ2-5
v_call: TRBV12-3/TRBV12-4
clone_size: many
cdr3_aa: ASSFKRFQETQY

j_call: TRBJ2-5
v_call: TRBV28
clone_size: few
cdr3_aa: ASSYGHRPQETQY

j_call: TRBJ2-7
v_call: TRBV7-3
clone_size: many
cdr3_aa: ATSKAGGGEQY

j_call: TRBJ2-7
v_call: TRBV5-1
clone_size: NA
cdr3_aa: ASSRAGSEQY

j_call: TRBJ2-3
v_call: TRBV15
clone_size: NA
cdr3_aa: ATSRGTGTRTDTQY

j_call: TRBJ1-5
v_call: TRBV7-9
clone_size: NA
cdr3_aa: ASSLPPDLSAINQPQH

j_call: TRBJ1-1
v_call: TRBV24-1
clone_size: few
cdr3_aa: ATRATVNTEAF

j_call: TRBJ2-1
v_call: TRBV28
clone_size: once
cdr3_aa: ASQAVAYNEQF

j_call: TRBJ1-1
v_call: TRBV20-1
clone_size: many
cdr3_aa: SARDLMKDNTEAF

j_call: TRBJ2-5
v_call: TRBV10-3
clone_size: few
cdr3_aa: AISGGPSGTGQETQY

j_call: TRBJ2-1
v_call: TRBV19
clone_size: NA
cdr3_aa: ASSMGQGAEQF

j_call: TRBJ1-1
v_call: TRBV7-9
clone_size: many
cdr3_aa: ASSLGTGSTEAF

j_call: TRBJ2-2
v_call: TRBV27
clone_size: many
cdr3_aa: ASSRRTSGTSSGELF

j_call: TRBJ1-6
v_call: TRBV20-1
clone_size: many
cdr3_aa: SASDTIYNSPLH

j_call: TRBJ2-7
v_call: TRBV10-3
clone_size: many
cdr3_aa: AIRAYVTATSYEQY

j_call: TRBJ2-5
v_call: TRBV4-2
clone_size: NA
cdr3_aa: ASSGDLGGETQY

j_call: TRBJ1-2
v_call: TRBV6-2/TRBV6-3
clone_size: many
cdr3_aa: ASSYSGGQPDGYT

j_call: TRBJ2-6
v_call: TRBV7-6
clone_size: NA
cdr3_aa: ASSLDFEGNSLSGANVLT

j_call: TRBJ2-5
v_call: TRBV2
clone_size: many
cdr3_aa: ASSPTGRQETQY

j_call: TRBJ1-1
v_call: TRBV12-3/TRBV12-4
clone_size: many
cdr3_aa: ASSAGGWEAF

j_call: TRBJ2-1
v_call: TRBV29-1
clone_size: few
cdr3_aa: SVLQTYNEQF

j_call: TRBJ1-5
v_call: TRBV6-2/TRBV6-3
clone_size: NA
cdr3_aa: ASSAGTGDPQPQH

j_call: TRBJ1-1
v_call: TRBV18
clone_size: many
cdr3_aa: ASSPYAQGTNTEAF

j_call: TRBJ2-7
v_call: TRBV27
clone_size: few
cdr3_aa: ASSYPRPAGGTYEQY

j_call: TRBJ2-7
v_call: TRBV3-1
clone_size: many
cdr3_aa: ASSQGSSSVYEQY

j_call: TRBJ1-5
v_call: TRBV27
clone_size: many
cdr3_aa: ASSSQGASQPQH

j_call: TRBJ2-1
v_call: TRBV13
clone_size: NA
cdr3_aa: ASSSPLTSGGYNEQF

j_call: TRBJ1-4
v_call: TRBV20-1
clone_size: NA
cdr3_aa: SARDPGSSNEKLF

j_call: TRBJ2-1
v_call: TRBV10-1
clone_size: NA
cdr3_aa: ASSDGTRGSYNEQF

j_call: TRBJ1-6
v_call: TRBV5-5
clone_size: few
cdr3_aa: ASSQLRTGGNSPLH

j_call: TRBJ1-1
v_call: TRBV3-1
clone_size: NA
cdr3_aa: ASSLQGQMNTEAF

j_call: TRBJ1-1
v_call: TRBV12-3/TRBV12-4
clone_size: many
cdr3_aa: ASSFQAWRPEAF

j_call: TRBJ2-7
v_call: TRBV11-2
clone_size: many
cdr3_aa: ASSQTSGRANLA

j_call: TRBJ1-2
v_call: TRBV7-9
clone_size: few
cdr3_aa: ASSVGTGASDYGYT

j_call: TRBJ2-5
v_call: TRBV5-4
clone_size: once
cdr3_aa: ASTNASGTQY

j_call: TRBJ1-2
v_call: TRBV30
clone_size: NA
cdr3_aa: AWSRRDRVYGYT

j_call: TRBJ1-1
v_call: TRBV12-3/TRBV12-4
clone_size: many
cdr3_aa: ASSLAEARTEAF